This entry concerns a single TCR beta chain. The antigen remains unidentified. These data belong to a study of T cell responses to AZD1222 COVID-19 vaccine. General study findings and limits: White British donors predominated, females outnumbered males, and clonal diversity was possibly underestimated.

Produced via immunoSEQ multiplex PCR; TCRdb's table is partial and in-frame only. The data hold 80,000 to 95,000 clones, with about 90% observed a single time. V shed 7 bases and J 2 bases; nucleotides not matched to a gene: 16. The CDR3 is 17 residues long. Germline V gene data show CDR1 as LNHDA and CDR2 as SQIVND (reference sequence). The sequence derives from an adult in good health. This sample comprised peripheral blood, obtained on day 0 of AZD1222 vaccination. The V call is TRBV19, the J call TRBJ1-2, with 7 bases matching TRBD1. CDR3 coding DNA: TGTGCCAGTACCCTATACGCCGACGGGACAGTGAACTATGGCTACACCTTC. It yields the protein CASTLYADGTVNYGYTF.